These 22 T cell receptor beta chains came from one sample sequenced in a study of T cells in localized non-small cell lung cancer. The assay was immunoSEQ multiplex PCR, and TCRdb's table has in-frame clones only and misses some. The sample consists of tens of thousands of clones, 90% of them appearing once. Sequencing was performed on peripheral blood, taken before any cancer treatment. Receptors originate from a man between 40 and 70 years old with stage I lung adenocarcinoma.

The rearrangement uses TRBV6-1 and TRBJ2-1; 7 bases are a match to TRBD1. V shed 1 base, J shed 7 bases, and the junction held 4 bases outside the gene matches. Germline-derived CDR1 and CDR2 are MNHNS and SASEGT. This CDR3 region has 14 residues. CDR3 coding DNA: TGTGCCAGCAGTGAAGGTAACAGGGGAAATGAGCAGTTCTTC. As protein: CASSEGNRGNEQFF.

The V call is TRBV5-1, the J call TRBJ1-1, with unresolved D. The length of the CDR3 is 13 residues. Germline values: CDR1 SGHRS, CDR2 YFSETQ. The V end was cut by 0 bases, the J end by 4 bases, with 7 bases between. The CDR3 nucleotides read TGCGCCAGCAGCTTGGGGCCGGGCACTGAAGCTTTCTTT. It yields the protein CASSLGPGTEAFF.

This rearrangement joins TRBV5-6 to TRBJ1-1; weak D call: TRBD1 (5 bases). Trimming removed 1 base at V and 3 bases at J, with 10 bases between. Germline V gene data show CDR1 as SGHDT and CDR2 as YYEEEE. This CDR3 comprises 14 residues. The CDR3 sequence: CASSLLEGYTEAFF. Here the CDR3 DNA reads TGTGCCAGCAGCTTGTTAGAGGGGTACACTGAAGCTTTCTTT.

The chain is built from TRBV9 and TRBJ2-1; 7 nucleotides match TRBD1. The CDR3 is made up of 14 amino acids. With V trimmed by 0 bases and J by 6 bases, 3 bases remained unmatched. Per the germline V gene, CDR1 is SGDLS and CDR2 is YYNGEE. This CDR3 is CASSVGDRPNEQFF. The CDR3 DNA is TGTGCCAGCAGCGTAGGGGACAGACCCAATGAGCAGTTCTTC.

This chain uses TRBV9 with TRBJ2-7; D is ambiguous. This CDR3 is 13 amino acids long. CDR1 is SGDLS and CDR2 is YYNGEE in the germline V gene. Trimming left V 0 bases short and J 9 bases short, with 13 bases between. The CDR3 nucleotides read TGTGCCAGCAGCGTAGAAGAAGGGCGTGTGCAGTACTTC. This translates into CASSVEEGRVQYF.

V is TRBV10-1 and J is TRBJ2-1; 10 nucleotides match TRBD2. V gave up 6 bases and J gave up 7 bases; unmatched junction bases: 9. The length of the CDR3 is 15 residues. CDR1 and CDR2 from the germline V gene are WNHNN and SYGVQD (reference sequence). The CDR3 spells CASSPSGGRYNEQFF. The CDR3, as DNA: TGCGCCAGCAGCCCTAGCGGGGGACGATATAATGAGCAGTTCTTC.

The sample holds a few counts of this clone. V and J are TRBV13 and TRBJ1-1, with D possibly matching TRBD1 (6 bases). Germline CDR1 reads PRHDT; CDR2 reads FYEKMQ (reference sequence). The V end lost 3 bases, the J end lost 0 bases, and 8 bases lay between the germline ends. The length of the CDR3 is 14 residues. Here the CDR3 DNA reads TGTGCCAGCAGCTTCGGACAGTTGAACACTGAAGCTTTCTTT. The encoded protein is CASSFGQLNTEAFF.

The chain uses TRBV27 and TRBJ2-7, with 11 bases identical to TRBD2. The V gene's germline CDR1 is MNHEY and CDR2 SMNVEV (reference sequence). V shed 4 bases, J shed 0 bases, and the junction held 2 bases outside the gene matches. The CDR3 loop spans 15 amino acids. The CDR3 region is CASSSSGGSSYEQYF. CDR3 bases: TGTGCCAGCAGTTCTAGCGGGGGGAGCTCCTACGAGCAGTACTTC.

The chain uses TRBV10-3 and TRBJ2-7, with 10 bases fitting TRBD1. The CDR3 has 13 residues. V dropped 8 bases and J dropped 1; count of bases not matched to a gene: 2. Germline lookup yields CDR1 ENHRY and CDR2 SYGVKD. Here the CDR3 reads CAIGQGVSYEQYF. CDR3 bases: TGTGCCATCGGACAGGGGGTTTCCTACGAGCAGTACTTC.

The V and J genes are TRBV27 and TRBJ2-7; the D is unclear. V was trimmed by 2 bases and J by 2 bases, leaving 10 bases between them. The CDR3 contains 14 residues. CDR1 is MNHEY, CDR2 SMNVEV, per germline (reference sequence). This chain's CDR3 is CASSLGAGAYEQYF. The CDR3 DNA reads TGTGCCAGCAGTTTAGGTGCAGGAGCCTACGAGCAGTACTTC.

This chain joins TRBV20-1 and TRBJ2-7; no clear D. The CDR3 is 11 amino acids. Looked up from germline, CDR1 is DFQATT and CDR2 is SNEGSKA (reference sequence). The V end was cut by 7 bases, the J end by 0 bases, with 7 bases between. The CDR3 sequence is CSVRSSYEQYF. CDR3 nucleotides: TGCAGTGTTAGGAGCTCCTACGAGCAGTACTTC.

The V and J genes are TRBV2 and TRBJ1-5, with no clear D. V dropped 4 bases and J dropped 4 bases, with 11 bases sitting between them. The CDR3 has 14 residues. CDR1 is SNHLY, CDR2 FYNNEI, per germline. The CDR3 protein is CASSAGGTNQPQHF. CDR3 coding DNA: TGTGCCAGCAGTGCGGGCGGAACAAATCAGCCCCAGCATTTT.

The chain couples TRBV5-3 to TRBJ1-1, with D tentatively TRBD1 (6 bases). TRBV5-3 is an ORF for which the function is uncertain. CDR3 length: 16 amino acids. Trimming cost V 4 bases and J 0 bases, with 16 bases left between them. This CDR3 is CARSTQQGRMNTEAFF. In DNA, the CDR3 is TGTGCCAGAAGCACACAACAGGGTAGAATGAACACTGAAGCTTTCTTT.

The V and J genes are TRBV10-1 and TRBJ1-1; D is ambiguous. CDR3 length: 13 residues. V shed 3 bases and J shed 0 bases, with 5 bases lying between them. In germline, CDR1 is WNHNN, CDR2 SYGVQD (reference sequence). This CDR3 reads CASSDGVNTEAFF. The CDR3 DNA follows: TGCGCCAGCAGTGATGGTGTGAACACTGAAGCTTTCTTT.

The chain couples TRBV4-2 to TRBJ2-1; 10 bases match TRBD2. Germline trimming cut 1 base from V and 8 bases from J; bases unmatched to any gene: 17. The CDR3 is 19 amino acids. Per the germline V gene, CDR1 is LGHNA and CDR2 is YNFKEQ. The CDR3 is CASSQAVGLAGVPGDEQFF. CDR3 coding DNA: TGTGCCAGCAGCCAAGCGGTTGGGCTAGCGGGGGTCCCGGGGGATGAGCAGTTCTTC.

The rearrangement links TRBV11-1 to TRBJ1-1, with D unresolved. CDR1 is SGHAT, CDR2 FQDESV, per germline (reference sequence). This CDR3 has 16 residues. The V and J ends lost 1 base and 0 bases respectively, with 12 bases between them. CDR3 coding DNA: TGTGCCAGCAGCTTAGAACAAGGAACTTTGAACACTGAAGCTTTCTTT. It encodes CASSLEQGTLNTEAFF.

V usage is TRBV2 and J usage is TRBJ1-1; the match to TRBD1 covers 9 bases. Per the germline V gene, CDR1 is SNHLY and CDR2 is FYNNEI. Unmatched junction bases numbered 14, after V lost 7 bases and J lost 11 bases. The CDR3 has 14 amino acids. For the CDR3, the DNA is TGTGCCAGCAAGGGGACAGGGCCGTCGACGGTGGCTTTCTTT. Translated: CASKGTGPSTVAFF.

V and J are TRBV30 and TRBJ1-6, with D tentatively TRBD1 (5 bases). The CDR3 consists of 12 residues. The germline V gene encodes CDR1 GTSNPN and CDR2 SVGIG (reference sequence). The CDR3, as DNA: TGTGCGTGGGGGGACCGAGATTCACCCCTCCACTTT. Translating gives CAWGDRDSPLHF.

The chain's CDR3 is CASSPWDGGSEQFF. The DNA of the CDR3 is TGTGCCAGCAGCCCTTGGGACGGGGGGAGTGAGCAGTTCTTC. V usage is TRBV9 and J usage is TRBJ2-1; 7 nucleotides line up with TRBD2. Losses at the gene ends were 4 bases for V and 9 bases for J; bases not matched to a gene: 10. The CDR3 has 14 amino acids. Germline V gives CDR1 SGDLS, CDR2 YYNGEE.

V usage is TRBV10-3 and J usage is TRBJ1-1; no clear D gene. The CDR3 consists of 11 residues. V shed 6 bases and J shed 6 bases, with 8 bases lying between them. Looked up from germline, CDR1 is ENHRY and CDR2 is SYGVKD. Here the CDR3 reads CAISPGPEAFF. CDR3 nucleotides: TGTGCCATCAGCCCCGGGCCTGAAGCTTTCTTT.

The chain links TRBV6-1 to TRBJ1-2, with D maybe TRBD1 (5 bases). V dropped 0 bases and J dropped 5 bases, with 13 bases sitting between them. Germline values: CDR1 MNHNS, CDR2 SASEGT. This CDR3 has 15 residues. The CDR3, as DNA: TGTGCCAGCAGTGAAGCGCCGGCGACAGTTTATGGCTACACCTTC. Translating it yields CASSEAPATVYGYTF.

V gene TRBV11-2 combines with J gene TRBJ2-5; 7 nucleotides line up with TRBD2. V lost 2 bases and J lost 1; bases outside the gene matches: 4. The CDR3 extends over 15 amino acids. Per the germline V gene, CDR1 is SGHAT and CDR2 is FQNNGV. The CDR3 here is CASSLMGGVQETQYF. CDR3 sequence (DNA): TGTGCCAGCAGCTTAATGGGGGGGGTCCAAGAGACCCAGTACTTC. Together with reference TRBV11-2 and TRBJ2-5, the CDR3 gives the full variable domain: EAGVAQSPRYKIIEKRQSVAFWCNPISGHATLYWYQQILGQGPKLLIQFQNNGVVDDSQLPKDRFSAERLKGVDSTLKIQPAKLEDSAVYLCASSLMGGVQETQYFGPGTRLLVL.